The 26 T cell receptor beta chains presented below share a single source sample, sequenced in a study of T cell responses to AZD1222 COVID-19 vaccine (dated by TCRdb to about 2021). The meaning of the sample's time point label: about 28 days (+/-7) after the second vaccine dose. This specimen's treatment or condition label, per the study, means: meningococcal conjugate vaccine given as trial control. The library was built by means of the immunoSEQ multiplex PCR assay. TCRdb provides this immuneACCESS table in a form limited to in-frame rearrangements. Some clones are lacking; in checked studies, under half of them reflect an unresolved V gene, and why the rest are absent is not known. Across this sample there are over 100,000 clones, with roughly 85% seen only once. The ten largest account for 7.9% of the sample. The source was peripheral blood, collected 28 days after the second dose of the MenACWY control vaccine. The origin of the receptors is an adult who received the MenACWY meningococcal vaccine as a control.

The J gene is TRBJ1-4, the V gene TRBV6-6, with D unresolved. The CDR3 spans 12 residues. V was trimmed by 0 bases and J by 8 bases, leaving 4 bases between them. In germline, CDR1 is MNHNY, CDR2 SVGAGI (reference sequence). CDR3 region: CASSYSREKLFF. In DNA, the CDR3 is TGTGCCAGCAGTTACTCGCGAGAAAAACTGTTTTTT.

The J gene is TRBJ1-3, the V gene TRBV18; D possibly corresponds to TRBD1 (5 bases). CDR3 size: 16 residues. Germline V gives CDR1 KGHSH, CDR2 LQKENI. V was clipped by 4 bases and J by 0 bases, with 13 bases between them. CDR3 region: CASSLSTGTSGNTIYF. The CDR3 DNA reads TGTGCCAGCTCACTCTCTACAGGAACCTCTGGAAACACCATATATTTT.

This chain connects TRBV6-1 to TRBJ2-7; D not certain. In germline, CDR1 is MNHNS, CDR2 SASEGT. With 2 bases removed from V and 4 bases from J, the gap between germline ends came to 3 bases. CDR3 length: 11 residues. CDR3 amino acids: CASSERYEQYF. The CDR3, as DNA: TGTGCCAGCAGTGAAAGATACGAGCAGTACTTC.

The CDR3 region has the DNA TGTGCCAGCAGCTTTGGAGACAGACCCTACGAGCAGTACTTC. Its translation is CASSFGDRPYEQYF. This chain connects TRBV5-6 to TRBJ2-7; a weak D match, TRBD1 (5 bases). Per the germline V gene, CDR1 is SGHDT and CDR2 is YYEEEE. The germline V and J ends were trimmed by 2 bases and 2 bases, with 11 bases remaining between them. The CDR3 runs to 14 residues.

This chain joins TRBV19 and TRBJ2-2, with a possible D match to TRBD2 (5 bases). Germline-derived CDR1 and CDR2 are LNHDA and SQIVND (reference sequence). The V gene lost 8 bases and the J gene lost 0 bases, with 10 bases spanning the gap. This CDR3 spans 14 amino acids. The CDR3 bases are TGTGCCAGTGTGGGAGCTTCGAACACCGGGGAGCTGTTTTTT. Residues: CASVGASNTGELFF.

V is TRBV18 and J is TRBJ2-7; D unclear. Germline values: CDR1 KGHSH, CDR2 LQKENI. Trimming took 3 bases from V and 2 from J, leaving 11 bases between them. This CDR3 contains 14 residues. The CDR3 loop reads CASSPRVETYEQYF. The CDR3 coding sequence is TGTGCCAGCTCACCTCGGGTGGAGACCTACGAGCAGTACTTC.

The chain is built from TRBV6-1 and TRBJ2-1; the D call may be TRBD1 or TRBD2 (5 bases each). Germline V gene data show CDR1 as MNHNS and CDR2 as SASEGT. The CDR3 has 15 residues. V dropped 2 bases and J dropped 4 bases, with 12 bases sitting between them. The CDR3 here is CASSEPRDGYNEQFF. In DNA form, the CDR3 reads TGTGCCAGCAGTGAACCCCGGGACGGTTACAATGAGCAGTTCTTC.

The rearrangement links TRBV10-1 to TRBJ2-3; 13 nucleotides match TRBD2. Germline CDR1 and CDR2: WNHNN and SYGVQD (reference sequence). J lost 5 bases, V lost 8 bases, and 7 bases had no gene match. There are 15 residues in the CDR3. The CDR3 spells CASAPGTSGVDTQYF. CDR3 in DNA: TGCGCCAGCGCCCCGGGGACTAGCGGGGTAGATACGCAGTATTTT.

The chain recombines TRBV11-3 with TRBJ1-5; D perhaps matches TRBD1 (5 bases). V lost 5 bases to trimming and J lost 9 bases, with 14 bases between them. This CDR3 has 13 residues. CDR1 is SGHNT, CDR2 YENEEA, per germline. For the CDR3, the DNA is TGTGCCAGCAGCCCGGGACTGGGGTCGCCCCAGCATTTT. This codes for CASSPGLGSPQHF.

V usage is TRBV6-1 and J usage is TRBJ1-1, with D perhaps TRBD1 (6 bases). The CDR3 contains 12 residues. Germline CDR1 and CDR2: MNHNS and SASEGT. Deletions cut 3 bases from V and 7 bases from J, with 9 bases between. The CDR3 DNA sequence: TGTGCCAGCAGTGACAGGGGCGGTGAAGCTTTCTTT. As protein: CASSDRGGEAFF.

The chain's CDR3 is CASSEDDLGNSPLHF. CDR3 coding DNA: TGTGCCAGCAGTGAAGACGATCTGGGTAATTCACCCCTCCACTTT. J is TRBJ1-6 and V is TRBV6-1; D unclear. The CDR3 consists of 15 residues. Trimming left V 1 base short and J 6 bases short, with 10 bases between. Germline lookup yields CDR1 MNHNS and CDR2 SASEGT.

V gene TRBV5-1 combines with J gene TRBJ1-6; no definite D call. This CDR3 is 15 amino acids long. V was clipped by 2 bases and J by 5 bases, with 11 bases between them. Germline assignment: CDR1 SGHRS and CDR2 YFSETQ. The CDR3 region has the DNA TGCGCCAGCAGCTTTACTACCAGCGATAATTCACCCCTCCACTTT. This translates into CASSFTTSDNSPLHF.

This chain uses TRBV2 with TRBJ2-1; perhaps TRBD2 as D (6 bases). V was clipped by 1 base and J by 10 bases, with 26 bases between them. Germline CDR1 reads SNHLY; CDR2 reads FYNNEI. The CDR3 loop spans 18 amino acids. CDR3 amino acids: CASSEEGWGKAGTREQFF. CDR3 coding DNA: TGTGCCAGCAGTGAAGAGGGTTGGGGGAAAGCGGGTACAAGGGAGCAGTTCTTC.

J is TRBJ2-2 and V is TRBV19; D remains unclear. Germline CDR1 is LNHDA and CDR2 is SQIVND (reference sequence). The length of the CDR3 is 16 residues. V was clipped by 2 bases and J by 2 bases, with 12 bases between them. This CDR3 reads CASSINPGPNTGELFF. CDR3 DNA: TGTGCCAGTAGTATAAACCCAGGCCCTAACACCGGGGAGCTGTTTTTT.

The chain recombines TRBV7-2 with TRBJ1-2, with 7 nucleotides matching TRBD1. With V trimmed by 2 bases and J by 2 bases, 8 bases remained unmatched. This CDR3 has 16 residues. Germline CDR1 and CDR2: SGHTA and FQGNSA. The CDR3 nucleotides read TGTGCCAGCAGCTTATGGAGGGGGCAGACCAACTATGGCTACACCTTC. Its translation is CASSLWRGQTNYGYTF.

The chain has TRBV19 and TRBJ1-2; the D gene is possibly TRBD1 (5 bases). The germline V gene encodes CDR1 LNHDA and CDR2 SQIVND (reference sequence). CDR3 length: 13 residues. V lost 3 bases and J lost 8, with 13 bases in between. The CDR3 sequence: CASSMGVLRGYTF. The CDR3 DNA follows: TGTGCCAGTAGTATGGGGGTTCTACGGGGCTACACCTTC.

The chain links TRBV18 to TRBJ1-2; no definite D call. Trimming took off 9 bases at V and 8 bases at J, with 22 bases between the two ends. Looked up from germline, CDR1 is KGHSH and CDR2 is LQKENI. This CDR3 contains 14 residues. The CDR3 DNA sequence: TGTGCCAGTTCAACCGGAAATCCTACGAGGGGCTACACCTTC. Protein sequence: CASSTGNPTRGYTF.

CDR3 in amino acids: CATSGPGLADTDTQYF. The DNA of the CDR3 is TGTGCCACCAGTGGTCCGGGACTAGCGGATACAGATACGCAGTATTTT. J is TRBJ2-3 and V is TRBV24-1, with 11 bases lining up with TRBD2. The trim removed 5 bases at V and 3 bases at J, leaving 6 bases unmatched. This CDR3 region has 16 residues. Germline V gene sequence: CDR1 KGHDR, CDR2 SFDVKD.

This clone ranks as medium-sized. The gene calls are TRBV9 and TRBJ1-1; a possible D gene is TRBD1 (6 bases). There are 15 residues in the CDR3. The V gene's germline CDR1 is SGDLS and CDR2 YYNGEE. V was clipped by 4 bases and J by 1 base, with 14 bases between them. DNA for the CDR3: TGTGCCAGCAGCCCCAGGGGTAATTCGAACACTGAAGCTTTCTTT. Translation: CASSPRGNSNTEAFF.

J is TRBJ2-7 and V is TRBV27, with 8 bases that match TRBD1. The CDR3 has 15 amino acids. The germline V gene encodes CDR1 MNHEY and CDR2 SMNVEV (reference sequence). The V and J ends lost 4 bases and 0 bases, in that order; junction bases with no gene match: 5. CDR3 sequence (DNA): TGTGCCAGCAGTTCCCCCGGGACAGGCTCCTACGAGCAGTACTTC. Translated: CASSSPGTGSYEQYF.

The chain joins TRBV14 to TRBJ2-3, with D possibly being TRBD1 or TRBD2 (6 bases each). This CDR3 comprises 16 residues. Germline V gives CDR1 SGHDN, CDR2 FVKESK. The V end was cut by 3 bases, the J end by 3 bases, with 16 bases between. CDR3 sequence reads: CASSQAWGAGTDTQYF. The CDR3 DNA follows: TGTGCCAGCAGCCAGGCCTGGGGGGCTGGGACAGATACGCAGTATTTT.

V usage is TRBV5-1 and J usage is TRBJ2-2; no firm D call. The germline V gene encodes CDR1 SGHRS and CDR2 YFSETQ. There are 11 residues in the CDR3. V lost 3 bases to trimming and J lost 6 bases, with 3 bases between them. The CDR3 DNA follows: TGCGCCAGCAGCTCGTCCGGGGAGCTGTTTTTT. Protein product: CASSSSGELFF.

The J gene is TRBJ2-7, the V gene TRBV28; TRBD2 aligns across 7 bases. This CDR3 is 12 amino acids long. V dropped 6 bases and J dropped 4; count of bases not matched to a gene: 3. Germline V gives CDR1 MDHEN, CDR2 SYDVKM. The CDR3 bases are TGTGCCAGCAGATCAGCGGGGTACGAGCAGTACTTC. Translating gives CASRSAGYEQYF.

The rearrangement joins TRBV28 to TRBJ2-2; D is unresolved. V shed 7 bases and J shed 5 bases, with 5 bases lying between them. The CDR3 length is 11 residues. Per germline, CDR1 MDHEN and CDR2 SYDVKM. In nucleotides, the CDR3 is TGTGCCAGCAAGGGTACCGGGGAGCTGTTTTTT. Amino acid sequence: CASKGTGELFF.

The V call is TRBV27, the J call TRBJ2-1, with TRBD2 matching over 12 bases. Germline CDR1 is MNHEY and CDR2 is SMNVEV (reference sequence). J was trimmed by 11 bases and V by 5 bases; bases with no gene match: 4. The CDR3 spans 13 residues. CDR3 amino acids: CASSPTSGRKQFF. DNA of the CDR3: TGTGCCAGCAGTCCGACTAGCGGGAGAAAGCAGTTCTTC.

The chain has TRBV30 and TRBJ2-6; 9 nucleotides align to TRBD2. Trimming cost V 8 bases and J 4 bases; bases outside gene matches: 15. This CDR3 has 17 residues. Looked up from germline, CDR1 is GTSNPN and CDR2 is SVGIG (reference sequence). CDR3 in DNA: TGTGCCCAGTACGGGGTTAGCGGGAGATCCGGGGCCAACGTCCTGACTTTC. It translates to CAQYGVSGRSGANVLTF.